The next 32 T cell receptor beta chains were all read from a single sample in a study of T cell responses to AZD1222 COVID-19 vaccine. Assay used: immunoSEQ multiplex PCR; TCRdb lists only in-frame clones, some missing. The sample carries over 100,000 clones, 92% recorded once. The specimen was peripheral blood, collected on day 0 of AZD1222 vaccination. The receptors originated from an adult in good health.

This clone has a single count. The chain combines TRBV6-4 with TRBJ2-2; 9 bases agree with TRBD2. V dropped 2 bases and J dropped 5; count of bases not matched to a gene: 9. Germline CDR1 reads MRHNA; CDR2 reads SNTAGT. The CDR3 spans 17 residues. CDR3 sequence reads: CASSDRLSGSGTGELFF. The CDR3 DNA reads TGTGCCAGCAGTGACCGTCTTAGCGGGAGCGGTACCGGGGAGCTGTTTTTT.

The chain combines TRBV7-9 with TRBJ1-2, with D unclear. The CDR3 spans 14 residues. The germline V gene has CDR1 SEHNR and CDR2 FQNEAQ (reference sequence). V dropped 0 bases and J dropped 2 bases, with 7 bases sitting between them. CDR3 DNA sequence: TGTGCCAGCAGCTTAGCCTCCAGGAACTATGGCTACACCTTC. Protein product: CASSLASRNYGYTF.

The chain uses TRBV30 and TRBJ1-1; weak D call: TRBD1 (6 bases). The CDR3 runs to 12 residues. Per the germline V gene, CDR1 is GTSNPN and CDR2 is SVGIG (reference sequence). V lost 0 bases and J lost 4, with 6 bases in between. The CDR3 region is CAWSVDSTEAFF. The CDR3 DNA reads TGTGCCTGGAGTGTGGACAGCACTGAAGCTTTCTTT.

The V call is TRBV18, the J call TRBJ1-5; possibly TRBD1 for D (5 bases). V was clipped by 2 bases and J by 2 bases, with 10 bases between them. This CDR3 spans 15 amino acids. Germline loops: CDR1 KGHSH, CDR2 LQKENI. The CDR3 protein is CASSPTGGRNQPQHF. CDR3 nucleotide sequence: TGTGCCAGCTCACCAACGGGGGGACGCAATCAGCCCCAGCATTTT.

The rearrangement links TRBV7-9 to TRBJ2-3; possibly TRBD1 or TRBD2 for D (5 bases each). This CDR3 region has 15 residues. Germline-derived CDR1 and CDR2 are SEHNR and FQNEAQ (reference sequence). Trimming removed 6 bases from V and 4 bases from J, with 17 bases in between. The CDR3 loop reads CASRGQFGRADTQYF. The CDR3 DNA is TGTGCCAGCAGAGGACAATTTGGGAGAGCAGATACGCAGTATTTT.

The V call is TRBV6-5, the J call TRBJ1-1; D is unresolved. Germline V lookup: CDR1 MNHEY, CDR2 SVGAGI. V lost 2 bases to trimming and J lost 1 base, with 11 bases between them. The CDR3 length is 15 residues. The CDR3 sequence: CASSYGVGSNTEAFF. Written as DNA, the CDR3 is TGTGCCAGCAGTTACGGGGTGGGGTCGAACACTGAAGCTTTCTTT.

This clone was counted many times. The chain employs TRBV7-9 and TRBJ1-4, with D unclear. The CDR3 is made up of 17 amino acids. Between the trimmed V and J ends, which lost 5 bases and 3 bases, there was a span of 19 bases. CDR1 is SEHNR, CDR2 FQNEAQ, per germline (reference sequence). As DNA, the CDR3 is TGTGCCAGCAGCCACTGGAGGCAACAAGGGCCTAATGAAAAACTGTTTTTT. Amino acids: CASSHWRQQGPNEKLFF.

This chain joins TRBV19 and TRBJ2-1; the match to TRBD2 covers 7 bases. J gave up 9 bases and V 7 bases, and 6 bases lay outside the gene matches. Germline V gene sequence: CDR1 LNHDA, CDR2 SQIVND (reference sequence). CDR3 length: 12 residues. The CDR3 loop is CASKGREGEQFF. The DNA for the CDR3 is TGTGCCAGTAAGGGCAGGGAGGGTGAGCAGTTCTTC.

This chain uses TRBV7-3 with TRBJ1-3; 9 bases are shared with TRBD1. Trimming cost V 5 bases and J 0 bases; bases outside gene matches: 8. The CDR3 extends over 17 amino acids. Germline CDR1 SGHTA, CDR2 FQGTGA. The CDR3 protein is CASSTRRTGVSGNTIYF. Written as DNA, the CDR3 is TGTGCCAGCAGCACGCGGAGGACAGGGGTCTCTGGAAACACCATATATTTT.

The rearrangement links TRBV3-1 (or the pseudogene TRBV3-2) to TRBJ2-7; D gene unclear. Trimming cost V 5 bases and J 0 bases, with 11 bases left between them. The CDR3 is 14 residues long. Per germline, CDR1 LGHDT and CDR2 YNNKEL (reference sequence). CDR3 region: CASSLRRSSYEQYF. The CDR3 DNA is TGTGCCAGCAGCTTGCGCCGTTCCTCCTACGAGCAGTACTTC.

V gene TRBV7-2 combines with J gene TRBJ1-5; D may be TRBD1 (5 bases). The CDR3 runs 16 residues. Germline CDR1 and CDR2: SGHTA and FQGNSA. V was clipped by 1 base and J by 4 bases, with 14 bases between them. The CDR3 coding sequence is TGTGCCAGCAGCTTAGGAGGGTGGGGCCCTAATCAGCCCCAGCATTTT. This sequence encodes CASSLGGWGPNQPQHF.

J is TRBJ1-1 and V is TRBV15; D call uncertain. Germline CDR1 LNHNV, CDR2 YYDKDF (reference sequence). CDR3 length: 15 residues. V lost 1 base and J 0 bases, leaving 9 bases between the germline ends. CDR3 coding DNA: TGTGCCACCAGCAGAGGGCATGGGATGAACACTGAAGCTTTCTTT. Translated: CATSRGHGMNTEAFF.

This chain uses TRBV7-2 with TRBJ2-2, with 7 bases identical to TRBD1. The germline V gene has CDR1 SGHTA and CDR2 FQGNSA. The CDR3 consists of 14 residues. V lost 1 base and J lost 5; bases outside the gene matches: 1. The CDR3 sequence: CASSLVQGTGELFF. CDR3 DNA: TGTGCCAGCAGCTTAGTACAGGGGACCGGGGAGCTGTTTTTT.

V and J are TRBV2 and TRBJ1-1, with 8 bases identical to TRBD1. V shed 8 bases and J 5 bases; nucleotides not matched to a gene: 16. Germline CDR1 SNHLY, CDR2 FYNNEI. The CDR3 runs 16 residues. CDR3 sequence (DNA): TGTGCCAGCCACTTGGCCCCCGGGACAGGTAGAACTGAAGCTTTCTTT. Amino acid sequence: CASHLAPGTGRTEAFF.

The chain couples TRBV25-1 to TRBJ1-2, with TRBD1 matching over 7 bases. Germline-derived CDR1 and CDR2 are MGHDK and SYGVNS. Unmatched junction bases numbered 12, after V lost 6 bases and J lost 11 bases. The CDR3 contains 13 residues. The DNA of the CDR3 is TGTGCCAGCAGGCAAGTGGTAACAGGGGAATACACCTTC. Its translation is CASRQVVTGEYTF.

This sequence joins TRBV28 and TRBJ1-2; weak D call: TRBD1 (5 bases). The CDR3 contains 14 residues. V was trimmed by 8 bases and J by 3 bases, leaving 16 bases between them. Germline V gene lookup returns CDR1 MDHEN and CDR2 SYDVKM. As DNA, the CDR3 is TGTGCCAGCGGCGAACTGAGGGGTGACTATGGCTACACCTTC. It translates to CASGELRGDYGYTF.

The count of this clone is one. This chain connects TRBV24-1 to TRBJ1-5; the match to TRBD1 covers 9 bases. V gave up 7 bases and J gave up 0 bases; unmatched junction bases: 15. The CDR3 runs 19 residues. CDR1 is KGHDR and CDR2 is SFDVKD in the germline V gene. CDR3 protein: CATRHLGTGKINSNQPQHF. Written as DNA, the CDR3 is TGTGCCACCAGGCACCTGGGGACAGGGAAAATCAATAGCAATCAGCCCCAGCATTTT.

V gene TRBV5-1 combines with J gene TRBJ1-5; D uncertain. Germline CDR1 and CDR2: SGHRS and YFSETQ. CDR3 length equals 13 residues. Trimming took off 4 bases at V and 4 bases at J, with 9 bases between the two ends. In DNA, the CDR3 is TGCGCCAGCAGCCCTGGGGTGAATCAGCCCCAGCATTTT. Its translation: CASSPGVNQPQHF.

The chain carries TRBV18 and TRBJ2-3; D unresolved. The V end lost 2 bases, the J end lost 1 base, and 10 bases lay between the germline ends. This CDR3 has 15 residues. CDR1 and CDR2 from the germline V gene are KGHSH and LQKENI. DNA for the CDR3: TGTGCCAGCTCACCAGTAGGCCTACGCACAGATACGCAGTATTTT. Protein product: CASSPVGLRTDTQYF. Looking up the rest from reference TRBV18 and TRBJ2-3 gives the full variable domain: NAGVMQNPRHLVRRRGQEARLRCSPMKGHSHVYWYRQLPEEGLKFMVYLQKENIIDESGMPKERFSAEFPKEGPSILRIQQVVRGDSAAYFCASSPVGLRTDTQYFGPGTRLTVL.

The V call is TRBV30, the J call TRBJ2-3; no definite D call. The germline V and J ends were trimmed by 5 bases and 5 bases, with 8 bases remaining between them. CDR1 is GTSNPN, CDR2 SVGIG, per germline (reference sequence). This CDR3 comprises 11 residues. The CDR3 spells CAWALEDTQYF. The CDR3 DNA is TGTGCCTGGGCACTCGAAGATACGCAGTATTTT.

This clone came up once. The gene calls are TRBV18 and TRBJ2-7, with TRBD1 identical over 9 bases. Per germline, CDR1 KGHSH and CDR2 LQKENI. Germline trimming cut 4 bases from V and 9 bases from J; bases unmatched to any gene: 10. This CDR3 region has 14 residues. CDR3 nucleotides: TGTGCCAGCTCACTGGGGACAGGGCCCGCGCCGCAGTACTTC. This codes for CASSLGTGPAPQYF.

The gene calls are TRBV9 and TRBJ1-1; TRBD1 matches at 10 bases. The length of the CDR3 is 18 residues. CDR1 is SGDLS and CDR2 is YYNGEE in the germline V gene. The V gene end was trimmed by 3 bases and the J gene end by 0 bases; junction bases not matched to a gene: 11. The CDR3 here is CASSGLTGGLDMNTEAFF. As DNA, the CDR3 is TGTGCCAGCAGCGGGTTGACAGGGGGCCTTGACATGAACACTGAAGCTTTCTTT.

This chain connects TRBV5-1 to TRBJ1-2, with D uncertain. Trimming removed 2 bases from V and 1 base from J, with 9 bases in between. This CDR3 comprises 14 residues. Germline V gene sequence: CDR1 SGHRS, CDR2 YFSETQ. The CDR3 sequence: CASSFAGINYGYTF. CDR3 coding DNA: TGCGCCAGCAGCTTCGCCGGAATTAACTATGGCTACACCTTC.

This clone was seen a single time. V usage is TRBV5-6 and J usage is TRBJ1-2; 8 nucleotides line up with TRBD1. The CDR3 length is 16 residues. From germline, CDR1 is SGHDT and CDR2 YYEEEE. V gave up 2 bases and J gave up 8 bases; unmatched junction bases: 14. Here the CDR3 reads CASSFLKRQGWYGYTF. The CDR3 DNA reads TGTGCCAGCAGCTTCCTAAAACGACAGGGGTGGTACGGCTACACCTTC.

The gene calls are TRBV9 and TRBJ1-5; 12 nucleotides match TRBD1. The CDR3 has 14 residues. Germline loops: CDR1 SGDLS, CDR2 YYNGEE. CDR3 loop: CATSGTGGFQPQHF. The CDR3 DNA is TGTGCGACCAGTGGGACAGGGGGCTTTCAGCCCCAGCATTTT.

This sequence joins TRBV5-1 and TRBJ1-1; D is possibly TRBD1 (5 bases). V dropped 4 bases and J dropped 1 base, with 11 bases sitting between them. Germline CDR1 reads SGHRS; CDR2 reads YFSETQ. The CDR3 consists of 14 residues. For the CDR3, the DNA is TGCGCCAGCAGCAACACAGGTGGGAACACTGAAGCTTTCTTT. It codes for CASSNTGGNTEAFF.

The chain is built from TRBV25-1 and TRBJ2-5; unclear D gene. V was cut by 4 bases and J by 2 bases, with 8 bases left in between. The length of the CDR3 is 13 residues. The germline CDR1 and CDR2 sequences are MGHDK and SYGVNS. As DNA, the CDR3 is TGTGCCAGCAGTGTGCACCCTCAAGAGACCCAGTACTTC. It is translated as CASSVHPQETQYF.

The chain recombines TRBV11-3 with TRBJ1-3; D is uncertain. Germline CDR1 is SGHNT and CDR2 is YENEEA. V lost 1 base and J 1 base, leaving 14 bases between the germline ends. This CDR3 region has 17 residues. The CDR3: CASSLGRLGLSGNTIYF. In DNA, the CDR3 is TGTGCCAGCAGCTTAGGCCGACTCGGCCTTTCTGGAAACACCATATATTTT. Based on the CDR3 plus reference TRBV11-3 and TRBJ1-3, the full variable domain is EAGVVQSPRYKIIEKKQPVAFWCNPISGHNTLYWYLQNLGQGPELLIRYENEEAVDDSQLPKDRFSAERLKGVDSTLKIQPAELGDSAVYLCASSLGRLGLSGNTIYFGEGSWLTVV.

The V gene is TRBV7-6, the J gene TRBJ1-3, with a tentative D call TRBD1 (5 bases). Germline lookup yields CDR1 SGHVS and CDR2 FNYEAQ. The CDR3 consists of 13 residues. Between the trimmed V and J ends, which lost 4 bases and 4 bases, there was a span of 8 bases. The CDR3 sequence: CASSWTSGNTIYF. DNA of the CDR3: TGTGCCAGCAGCTGGACATCAGGAAACACCATATATTTT.

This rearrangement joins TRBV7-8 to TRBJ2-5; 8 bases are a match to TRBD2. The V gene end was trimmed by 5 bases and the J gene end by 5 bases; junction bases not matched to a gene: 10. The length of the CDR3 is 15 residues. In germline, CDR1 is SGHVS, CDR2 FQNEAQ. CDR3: CASSLRTSSGETQYF. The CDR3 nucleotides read TGTGCCAGCAGCCTTCGGACTAGCTCCGGGGAGACCCAGTACTTC.

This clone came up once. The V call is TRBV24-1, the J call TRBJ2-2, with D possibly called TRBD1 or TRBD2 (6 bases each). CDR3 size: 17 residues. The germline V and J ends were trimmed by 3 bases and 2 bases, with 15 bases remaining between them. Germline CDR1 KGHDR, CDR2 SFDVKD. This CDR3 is CATSDPGGQKNTGELFF. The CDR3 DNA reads TGTGCCACCAGTGATCCCGGGGGACAAAAAAACACCGGGGAGCTGTTTTTT.

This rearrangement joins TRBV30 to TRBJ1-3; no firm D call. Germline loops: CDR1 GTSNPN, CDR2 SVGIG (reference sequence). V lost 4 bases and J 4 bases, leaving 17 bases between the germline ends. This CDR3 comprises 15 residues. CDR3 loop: CAWITPGLGGNTIYF. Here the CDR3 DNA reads TGTGCCTGGATCACGCCAGGTTTGGGAGGAAACACCATATATTTT. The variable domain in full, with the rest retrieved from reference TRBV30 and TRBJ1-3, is SQTIHQWPATLVQPVGSPLSLECTVEGTSNPNLYWYRQAAGRGLQLLFYSVGIGQISSEVPQNLSASRPQDRQFILSSKKLLLSDSGFYLCAWITPGLGGNTIYFGEGSWLTVV.